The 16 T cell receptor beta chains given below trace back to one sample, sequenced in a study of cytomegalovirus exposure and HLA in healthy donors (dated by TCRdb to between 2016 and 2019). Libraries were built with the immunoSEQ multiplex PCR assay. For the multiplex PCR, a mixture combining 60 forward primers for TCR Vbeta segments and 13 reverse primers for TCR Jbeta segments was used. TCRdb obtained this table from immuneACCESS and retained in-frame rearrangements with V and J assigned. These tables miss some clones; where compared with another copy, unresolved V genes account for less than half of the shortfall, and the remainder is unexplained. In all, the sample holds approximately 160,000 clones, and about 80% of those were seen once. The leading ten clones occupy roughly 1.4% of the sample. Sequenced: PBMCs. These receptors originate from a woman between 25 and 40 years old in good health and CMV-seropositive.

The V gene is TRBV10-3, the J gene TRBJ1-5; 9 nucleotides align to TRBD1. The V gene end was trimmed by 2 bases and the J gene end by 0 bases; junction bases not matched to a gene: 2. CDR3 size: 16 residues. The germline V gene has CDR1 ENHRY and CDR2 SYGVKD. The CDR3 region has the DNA TGTGCCATCAGTGAGCGGACAGGGGTTAGCAATCAGCCCCAGCATTTT. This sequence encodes CAISERTGVSNQPQHF.

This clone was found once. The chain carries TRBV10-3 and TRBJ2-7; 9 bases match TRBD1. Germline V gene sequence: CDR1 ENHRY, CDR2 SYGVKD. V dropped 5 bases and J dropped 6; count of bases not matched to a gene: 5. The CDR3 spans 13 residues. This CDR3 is CAISWTGDLEQYF. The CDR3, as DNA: TGTGCCATCAGTTGGACAGGGGACCTCGAGCAGTACTTC.

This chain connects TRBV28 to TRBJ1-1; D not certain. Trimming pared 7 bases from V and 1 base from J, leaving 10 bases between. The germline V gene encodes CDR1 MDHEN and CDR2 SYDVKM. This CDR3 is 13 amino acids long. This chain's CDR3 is CASTRVENTEAFF. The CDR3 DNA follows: TGTGCCAGCACTCGGGTCGAGAACACTGAAGCTTTCTTT.

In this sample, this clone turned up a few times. DNA for the CDR3: TGTGCCAGCAGTGAACAGGGGGTCGCCGCTAACTATGGCTACACCTTC. It yields the protein CASSEQGVAANYGYTF. The chain couples TRBV6-1 to TRBJ1-2; TRBD1 agrees at 7 bases. The CDR3 length is 16 residues. In germline, CDR1 is MNHNS, CDR2 SASEGT. Losses at the gene ends were 2 bases for V and 0 bases for J; bases not matched to a gene: 6.

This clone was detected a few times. This CDR3 is CASSFVGLATGELFF. The CDR3 bases are TGTGCCAGCAGCTTCGTGGGACTAGCGACCGGGGAGCTGTTTTTT. The rearrangement links TRBV5-4 to TRBJ2-2; 10 positions match TRBD2. CDR3 length: 15 amino acids. Germline V CDR1 and CDR2: SGHNT, YYREEE (reference sequence). V was clipped by 2 bases and J by 5 bases; unmatched bases: 3.

The CDR3 DNA sequence: TGCAGCGGCGGCGGGCGGGAGTCCTACAATGAGCAGTTCTTC. The encoded protein is CSGGGRESYNEQFF. The J gene is TRBJ2-1, the V gene TRBV29-1, with 7 bases that match TRBD2. Trimming at V came to 7 bases and at J to 1 base, leaving 7 bases not matched to a gene. The CDR3 has 14 residues. Germline CDR1 SQVTM, CDR2 ANQGSEA.

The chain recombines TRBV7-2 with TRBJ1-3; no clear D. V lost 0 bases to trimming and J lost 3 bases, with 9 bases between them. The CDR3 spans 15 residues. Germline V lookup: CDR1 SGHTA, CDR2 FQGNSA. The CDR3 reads CASSLAAEFGNTIYF. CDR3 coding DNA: TGTGCCAGCAGCTTAGCTGCGGAATTTGGAAACACCATATATTTT.

The CDR3 reads CASSEGSKNIQYF. CDR3 DNA: TGCGCCAGCAGTGAGGGCAGTAAAAACATTCAGTACTTC. The chain links TRBV10-1 to TRBJ2-4; the D is unclear. The CDR3 length is 13 residues. CDR1 and CDR2 from the germline V gene are WNHNN and SYGVQD (reference sequence). Deletions cut 2 bases from V and 4 bases from J, with 6 bases between.

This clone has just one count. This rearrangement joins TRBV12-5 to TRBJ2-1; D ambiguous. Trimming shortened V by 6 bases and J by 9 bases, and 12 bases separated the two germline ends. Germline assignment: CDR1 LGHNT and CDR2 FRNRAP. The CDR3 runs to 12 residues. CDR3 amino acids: CASGPFEAEQFF. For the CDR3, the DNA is TGTGCTAGTGGCCCTTTTGAGGCTGAGCAGTTCTTC.

CDR3 nucleotide sequence: TGTGCCACCAGCAGCGTTAGCGGGATCGCTAGCACAGATACGCAGTATTTT. The encoded protein is CATSSVSGIASTDTQYF. V gene TRBV15 combines with J gene TRBJ2-3; TRBD2 agrees at 8 bases. The CDR3 runs to 17 residues. From germline, CDR1 is LNHNV and CDR2 YYDKDF (reference sequence). V was clipped by 3 bases and J by 0 bases; unmatched bases: 8.

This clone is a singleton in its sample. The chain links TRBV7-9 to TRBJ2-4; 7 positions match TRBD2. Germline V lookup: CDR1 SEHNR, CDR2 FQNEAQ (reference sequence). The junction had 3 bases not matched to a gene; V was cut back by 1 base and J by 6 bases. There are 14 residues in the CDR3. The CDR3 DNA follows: TGTGCCAGCAGCTTAGTGCTAGCGGCAAACATTCAGTACTTC. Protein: CASSLVLAANIQYF.

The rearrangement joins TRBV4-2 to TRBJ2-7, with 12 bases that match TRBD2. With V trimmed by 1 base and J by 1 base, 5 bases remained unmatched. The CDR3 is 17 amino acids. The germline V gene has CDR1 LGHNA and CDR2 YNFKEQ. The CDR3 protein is CASSQGTSGTPSYEQYF. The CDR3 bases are TGTGCCAGCAGCCAAGGGACTAGCGGGACTCCTTCCTACGAGCAGTACTTC.

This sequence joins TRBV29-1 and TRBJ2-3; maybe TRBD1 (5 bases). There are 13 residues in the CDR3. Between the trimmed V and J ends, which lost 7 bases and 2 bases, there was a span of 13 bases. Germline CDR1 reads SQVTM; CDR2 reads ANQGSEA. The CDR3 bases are TGCAGCGGCAGGGTTCGGGTCACAGATACGCAGTATTTT. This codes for CSGRVRVTDTQYF.

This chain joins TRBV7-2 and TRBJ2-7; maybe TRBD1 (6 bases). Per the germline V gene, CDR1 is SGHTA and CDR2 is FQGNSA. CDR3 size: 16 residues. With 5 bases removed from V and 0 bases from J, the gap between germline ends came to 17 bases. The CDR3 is CASSPRQVLSSYEQYF. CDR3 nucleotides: TGTGCCAGCAGCCCCCGACAGGTCCTAAGCTCCTACGAGCAGTACTTC.

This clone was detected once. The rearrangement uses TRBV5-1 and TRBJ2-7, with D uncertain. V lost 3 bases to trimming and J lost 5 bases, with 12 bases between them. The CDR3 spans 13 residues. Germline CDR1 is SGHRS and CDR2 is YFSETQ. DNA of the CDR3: TGCGCCAGCAGCTGGAGCTCCCTGAACGAGCAGTACTTC. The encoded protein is CASSWSSLNEQYF.

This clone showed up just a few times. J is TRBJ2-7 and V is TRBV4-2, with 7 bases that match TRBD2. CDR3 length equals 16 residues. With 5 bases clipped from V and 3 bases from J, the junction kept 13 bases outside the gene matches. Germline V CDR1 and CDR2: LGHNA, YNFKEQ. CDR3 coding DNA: TGTGCCAGCAGCTCCCACCAGGCTAGCGGAAGCTACGAGCAGTACTTC. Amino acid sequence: CASSSHQASGSYEQYF.